This TCR beta chain comes out of a study of spatial heterogeneity in lung cancer (dated by TCRdb to about 2019). Turning to the overall study: Beta-chain transcripts were consistently detected in greater numbers than alpha-chain transcripts, which likely reflects a higher abundance of beta-chain transcripts. The study linked features of the TCR repertoire to counts of nonsynonymous mutations, which were determined by whole-exome sequencing of tumor tissue. In the raw uncorrected reads, each unique combination of TCR and UMI appeared more than ten times on average. Both alpha and beta chains were TCR-sequenced in samples taken at surgery, namely 220 tumor regions, roughly 64 matched nontumor lung samples and 50 to 60 PBMC samples. TCR alpha and beta repertoires were quantitatively compared across multiple tumor regions, matched nontumor lung and blood in non-small cell lung cancer. Points the paper makes about the study in general: Confirming at a functional level the hypothesis that regional TCRs recognize regional mutations was considered to require additional single-cell paired TCR alpha and beta sequencing. Ubiquitous expanded tumor TCRs were detected in blood more often at tumor resection than at routine follow-up.

This clonotype is assessed as medium-sized (0.01 to 0.1%). Its antigen is not yet known. No much larger clone is present one base from it, and per-base qualities are unavailable. The time point label here, explained by the study, means: sample taken at primary tumor resection. Whole RNA extracted from tumor and nontumor lung tissue, or from cryopreserved PBMC samples, was used for TCR sequencing without cell sorting. The donors were some 70 patients from the lung TRACERx cohort who had early-stage, untreated non-small cell lung cancer. Only patients for whom sufficient RNA was available from at least two tumor regions were selected for TCR sequencing. The library was prepared using 5' RACE. TCRdb lists the instrument as NextSeq 500. The TCR library protocol attached a unique molecular identifier to each TCR cDNA molecule to allow correction of PCR and sequencing errors. The original pipeline was this. TCR identification, UMI-based error correction and CDR3 extraction were performed with Decombinator tools. TCRs above a frequency of 2 per 1,000, corresponding to the top 1% of the tumor frequency distribution, were defined as expanded. Renyi diversity was computed with the R vegan package after each repertoire had been subsampled 100 times to 5,000 TCRs. CDR3 similarity networks were constructed using string-kernel similarity of amino acid triplets, with links drawn between CDR3s whose pairwise similarity was above 0.82. TCRdb trimmed public reads at Q25 via fastp, called clones via MiXCR and kept in-frame beta chains. For every CDR3 protein sequence, its rows merge into one entry that carries the most common genes and DNA. The V and J calls were not made by the authors but by TCRdb's processing. The sample contains just under 5,000 distinct CDR3 sequences, roughly 28% of them found a single time. Approximately 38% of the sample is in the top ten clones.

Taken from the germline V gene, the CDR1 and CDR2 loops are SNHLY and FYNNEI. Trimming at the junction amounts to 6 bases on V and 7 bases on J, and the germline ends lie 21 bases apart. The CDR3 numbers 15 residues from cysteine through phenylalanine. The kept DNA is CDR3 alone, 45 bases in frame from the first base. Here the chain combines TRBV2 and TRBJ2-5; the D segment could be TRBD2, given 5 matching bases. The origin of this receptor is a male donor with early-stage non-small cell lung cancer. Sequencing used PBMCs, obtained at surgery. CDR3 region: CASSSTLASDGTQYF. DNA sequence: TGTGCCAGCAGCTCAACCTTAGCGTCCGACGGGACCCAGTACTTC.